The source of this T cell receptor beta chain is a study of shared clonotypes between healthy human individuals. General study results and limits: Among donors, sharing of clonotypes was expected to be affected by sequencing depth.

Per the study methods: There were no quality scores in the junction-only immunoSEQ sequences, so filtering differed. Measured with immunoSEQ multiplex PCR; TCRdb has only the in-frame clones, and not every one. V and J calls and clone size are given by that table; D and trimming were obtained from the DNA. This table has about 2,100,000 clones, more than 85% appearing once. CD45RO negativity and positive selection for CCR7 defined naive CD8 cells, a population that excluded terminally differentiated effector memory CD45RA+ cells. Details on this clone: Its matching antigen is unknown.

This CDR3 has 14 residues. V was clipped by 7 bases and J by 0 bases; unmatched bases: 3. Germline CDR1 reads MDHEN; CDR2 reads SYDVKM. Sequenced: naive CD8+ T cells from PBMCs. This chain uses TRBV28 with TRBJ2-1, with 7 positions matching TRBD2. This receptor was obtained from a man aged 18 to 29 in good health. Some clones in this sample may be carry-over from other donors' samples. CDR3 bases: TGTGCCAGCAAGACTAGCCTCTCCTACAATGAGCAGTTCTTC. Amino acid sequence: CASKTSLSYNEQFF.